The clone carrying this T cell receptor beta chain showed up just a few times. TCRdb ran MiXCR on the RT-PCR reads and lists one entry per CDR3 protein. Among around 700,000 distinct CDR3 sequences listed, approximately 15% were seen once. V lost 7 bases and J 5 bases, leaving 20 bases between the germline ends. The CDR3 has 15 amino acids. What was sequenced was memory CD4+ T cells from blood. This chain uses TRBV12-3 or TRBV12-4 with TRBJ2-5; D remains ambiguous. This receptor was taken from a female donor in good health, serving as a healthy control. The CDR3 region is CASTTSTAYWETQYF. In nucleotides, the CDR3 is TGTGCCAGCACCACCTCGACTGCATACTGGGAGACCCAGTACTTC.